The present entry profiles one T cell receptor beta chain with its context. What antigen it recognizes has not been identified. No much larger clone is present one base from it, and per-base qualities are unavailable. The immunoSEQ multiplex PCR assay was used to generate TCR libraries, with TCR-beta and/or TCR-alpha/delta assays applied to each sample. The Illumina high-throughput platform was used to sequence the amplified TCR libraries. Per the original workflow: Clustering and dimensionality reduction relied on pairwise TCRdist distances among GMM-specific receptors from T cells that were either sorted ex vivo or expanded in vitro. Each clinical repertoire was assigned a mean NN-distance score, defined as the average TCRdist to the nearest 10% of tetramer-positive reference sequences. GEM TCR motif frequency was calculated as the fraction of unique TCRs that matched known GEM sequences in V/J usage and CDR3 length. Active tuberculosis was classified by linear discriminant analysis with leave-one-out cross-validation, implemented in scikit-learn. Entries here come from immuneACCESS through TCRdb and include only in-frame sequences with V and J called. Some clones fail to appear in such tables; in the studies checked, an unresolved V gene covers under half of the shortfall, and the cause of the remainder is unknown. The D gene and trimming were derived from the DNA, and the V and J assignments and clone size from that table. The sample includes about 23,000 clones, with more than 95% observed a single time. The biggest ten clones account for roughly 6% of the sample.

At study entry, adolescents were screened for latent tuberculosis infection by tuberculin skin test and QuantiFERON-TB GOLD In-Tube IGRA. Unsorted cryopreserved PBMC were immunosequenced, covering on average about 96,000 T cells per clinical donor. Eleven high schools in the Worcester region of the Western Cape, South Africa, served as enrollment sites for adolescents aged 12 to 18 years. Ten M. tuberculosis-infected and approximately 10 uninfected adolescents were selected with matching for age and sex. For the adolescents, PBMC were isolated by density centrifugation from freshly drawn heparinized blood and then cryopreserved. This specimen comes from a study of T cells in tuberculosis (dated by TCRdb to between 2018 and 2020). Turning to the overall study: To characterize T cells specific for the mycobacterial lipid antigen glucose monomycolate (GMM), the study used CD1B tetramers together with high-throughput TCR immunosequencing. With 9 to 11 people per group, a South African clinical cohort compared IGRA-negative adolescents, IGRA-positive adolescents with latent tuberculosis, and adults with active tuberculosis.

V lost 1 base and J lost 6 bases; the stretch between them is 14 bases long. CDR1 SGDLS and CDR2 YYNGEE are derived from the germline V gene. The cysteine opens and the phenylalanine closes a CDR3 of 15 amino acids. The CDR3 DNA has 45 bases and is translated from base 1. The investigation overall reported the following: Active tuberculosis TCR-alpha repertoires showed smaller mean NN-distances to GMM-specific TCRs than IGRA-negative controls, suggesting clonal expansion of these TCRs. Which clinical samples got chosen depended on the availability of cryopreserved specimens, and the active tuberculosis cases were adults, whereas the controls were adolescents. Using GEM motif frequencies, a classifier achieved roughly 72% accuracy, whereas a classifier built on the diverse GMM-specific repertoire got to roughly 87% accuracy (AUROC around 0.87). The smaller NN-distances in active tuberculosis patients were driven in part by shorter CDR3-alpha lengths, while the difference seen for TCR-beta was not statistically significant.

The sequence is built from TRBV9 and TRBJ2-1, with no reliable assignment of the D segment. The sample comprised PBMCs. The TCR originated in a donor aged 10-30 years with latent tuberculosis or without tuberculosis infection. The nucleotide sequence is TGTGCCAGCAGCGTATCCACTACCCCGCCCAATGAGCAGTTCTTC. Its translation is CASSVSTTPPNEQFF.